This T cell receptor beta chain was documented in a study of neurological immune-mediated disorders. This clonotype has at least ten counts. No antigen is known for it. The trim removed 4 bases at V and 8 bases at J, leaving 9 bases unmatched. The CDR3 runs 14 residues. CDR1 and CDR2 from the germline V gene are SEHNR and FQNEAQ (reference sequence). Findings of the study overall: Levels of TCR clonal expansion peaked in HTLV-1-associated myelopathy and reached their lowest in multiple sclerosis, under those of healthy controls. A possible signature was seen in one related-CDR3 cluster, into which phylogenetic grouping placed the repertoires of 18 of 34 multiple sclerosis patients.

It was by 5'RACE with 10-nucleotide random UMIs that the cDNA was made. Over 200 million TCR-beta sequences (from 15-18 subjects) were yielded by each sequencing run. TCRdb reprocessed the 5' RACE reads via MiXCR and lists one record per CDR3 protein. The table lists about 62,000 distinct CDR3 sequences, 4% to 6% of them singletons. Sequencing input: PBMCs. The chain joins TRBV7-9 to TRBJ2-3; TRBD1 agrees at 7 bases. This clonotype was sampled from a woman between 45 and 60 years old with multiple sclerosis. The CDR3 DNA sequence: TGTGCCAGCAGCTCCGACAGGGAAATTAGTACGCAGTATTTT. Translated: CASSSDREISTQYF.